This TCR beta chain derives from a study of brain T cells in children with intractable seizures. Profiling relied on immunoSEQ multiplex PCR, and the TCRdb table lists in-frame clones only, not all of them. The sample holds some 62,000 clones; approximately 95% are singletons and the top ten take approximately 0.37%. Trimming took 3 bases from V and 5 from J; bases not matched to a gene: 3. CDR1 and CDR2 (germline): KGHSH, LQKENI. This CDR3 comprises 16 residues. The chain carries TRBV18 and TRBJ2-5, with TRBD2 matching over 16 bases. The starting material was peripheral blood, obtained at surgery. This sequence was found in a boy under two years old with focal cortical dysplasia and intractable seizures. The CDR3 sequence: CASSPGLAGGLETQYF. For the CDR3, the DNA is TGTGCCAGCTCACCGGGACTAGCGGGAGGGCTGGAGACCCAGTACTTC.